The T cell receptor beta chain described here comes from a study of blood T cell repertoires in COVID-19. Study context: Acute and convalescent COVID-19 samples came from the United States, Italy and Spain.

This clone was observed once. CDR3 length: 15 residues. The junction had 11 bases not matched to a gene; V was cut back by 5 bases and J by 7 bases. Germline V gene data show CDR1 as SNHLY and CDR2 as FYNNEI. Assay: immunoSEQ multiplex PCR; the TCRdb copy retains only in-frame clones and omits some. In the table there are under 95,000 clones, under 85% of which are singletons. This rearrangement joins TRBV2 to TRBJ2-4; TRBD1 agrees at 7 bases. The TCR sequence derives from a woman between 65 and 79 years old with acute or convalescent COVID-19. What was sequenced was peripheral blood. The CDR3 loop is CASSQRDRVSNIQYF. The CDR3 nucleotides read TGTGCCAGCAGTCAAAGGGACAGAGTTTCGAACATTCAGTACTTC. Full variable domain (missing parts from reference TRBV2 and TRBJ2-4): EPEVTQTPSHQVTQMGQEVILRCVPISNHLYFYWYRQILGQKVEFLVSFYNNEISEKSEIFDDQFSVERPDGSNFTLKIRSTKLEDSAMYFCASSQRDRVSNIQYFGAGTRLSVL.